This TCR beta chain came from a study of T cell responses to AZD1222 COVID-19 vaccine. This clone occurred once. Libraries were prepared by immunoSEQ multiplex PCR; TCRdb keeps only in-frame clonotypes and omits some of them. Of 110,000 to 150,000 clones listed, roughly 93% are singletons. CDR3 length equals 13 residues. The germline V gene has CDR1 SGHRS and CDR2 YFSETQ. V lost 5 bases and J lost 4, with 10 bases in between. This sample comprised peripheral blood, obtained 28 days after the second AZD1222 dose. The clonotype comes from an adult who received the AZD1222 COVID-19 vaccine. The chain joins TRBV5-1 to TRBJ1-5; maybe TRBD1 (6 bases). CDR3: CASSPDRNQPQHF. CDR3 nucleotide sequence: TGCGCCAGCAGTCCGGACAGAAATCAGCCCCAGCATTTT.